This T cell receptor beta chain was retrieved from a study of CD8+ T cells in alopecia areata. Between the trimmed V and J ends, which lost 0 bases and 7 bases, there was a span of 13 bases. The CDR3 is made up of 13 amino acids. Per germline, CDR1 GTSNPN and CDR2 SVGIG (reference sequence). A remark on this clone: Its specificity is not known.

As the sequencing template, cDNA was produced by extracting RNA and reverse transcribing it. Generated by immunoSEQ multiplex PCR, the TCRdb table keeps only in-frame clones and is missing some. This sample has 170,000 or so clones; roughly three fifths occur once, and the top ten carry roughly 12%. The treatment: oral pan-JAK inhibitor, 5-10 mg twice daily. Points from the study as a whole: Higher clonality and more expanded CD8+ clones appeared in lesional than normal scalp.

Material: CD8+ T cells sorted from blood, obtained at week 24, from a patient treated with tofacitinib. The origin of this receptor is a human donor with alopecia areata. The rearrangement joins TRBV30 to TRBJ2-7, with a tentative D call TRBD2 (5 bases). This CDR3 reads CAWSVSGKGEQYF. Here the CDR3 DNA reads TGTGCCTGGAGTGTCTCGGGAAAGGGAGAGCAGTACTTC.